This TCR beta chain was identified during a study of immune evolution from preneoplasia to lung adenocarcinoma. The data were produced by immunoSEQ multiplex PCR, yet TCRdb's version contains in-frame clones alone and is incomplete. The sample shows 6,000 to 10,000 clones, approximately 80% of them seen only once. Findings and limits, study-wide: T cell clonality was higher in KRAS-mutant than EGFR-mutant or wild-type nodules. Normal lung had highest clonality; later lesions appeared denser, more diverse.

As for this clone: What it binds is unknown.

Patient tissue came from resections in Japan or China, 2014–2017. V dropped 5 bases and J dropped 4; count of bases not matched to a gene: 5. Germline CDR1 is MNHNS and CDR2 is SASEGT. CDR3 length equals 14 residues. This chain connects TRBV6-1 to TRBJ2-7, with 10 bases identical to TRBD2. The source of this sequence is a person aged 65-85 years with lung adenocarcinoma. The sample consisted of FFPE minimally invasive lung adenocarcinoma tissue. The CDR3 bases are TGTGCCAGCAGTCCGGGACTAGCGCATTACGAGCAGTACTTC. Translating gives CASSPGLAHYEQYF.